The T cell receptor beta chain described here comes from a study of post-analysis software for immune sequencing data. Across the whole study: The courses of disease that were included comprised relapsing-remitting, secondary progressive and progressive-relapsing multiple sclerosis. Study outcomes and limitations: A handful of TRBV segments were significantly more frequent in patients than in controls. TRBV5-6, TRBV5-1 and TRBV20-1 were among these segments. The normalized Chao1 diversity of multiple sclerosis patients was significantly lower than that of controls. Same-batch preparations were strongly co-clustered by F measure.

The CDR3 spans 15 residues. V lost 0 bases and J lost 1, with 10 bases in between. Germline V gives CDR1 LGHNA, CDR2 YSLEER. With respect to this clonotype: The antigen is undetermined.

Presence of unique molecular identifiers characterized the TCR beta cDNA libraries. Each sample of about 1 to 10 million input T cells yielded roughly 0.5 million cDNA molecules, so each molecule approximated one T cell. TCRdb passed the PCR reads through MiXCR, listing each CDR3 protein once. The sample includes 750,000 to 950,000 distinct CDR3 sequences, approximately 44% seen only once; the top ten take roughly 4.5%. This receptor was obtained from a girl under 18 with multiple sclerosis. Sequencing was carried out using blood. The chain is built from TRBV4-3 and TRBJ2-7; D gene ambiguous. The CDR3 sequence is CASSQDYAGSYEQYF. The CDR3 DNA sequence: TGCGCCAGCAGCCAAGATTACGCAGGATCCTACGAGCAGTACTTC.